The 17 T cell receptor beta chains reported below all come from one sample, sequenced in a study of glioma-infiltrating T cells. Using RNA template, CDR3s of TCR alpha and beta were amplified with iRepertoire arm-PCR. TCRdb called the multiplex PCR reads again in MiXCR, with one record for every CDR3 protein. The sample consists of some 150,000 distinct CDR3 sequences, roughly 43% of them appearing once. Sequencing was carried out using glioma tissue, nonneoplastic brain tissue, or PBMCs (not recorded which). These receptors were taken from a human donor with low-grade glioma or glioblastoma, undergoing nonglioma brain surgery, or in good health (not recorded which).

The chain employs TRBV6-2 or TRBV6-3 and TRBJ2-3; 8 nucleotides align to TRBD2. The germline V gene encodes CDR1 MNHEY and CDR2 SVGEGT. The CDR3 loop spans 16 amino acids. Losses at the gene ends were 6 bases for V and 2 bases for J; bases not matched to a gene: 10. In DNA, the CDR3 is TGTGCCAGCAGGTATTATGGAGCGGGGGCCACAGATACGCAGTATTTT. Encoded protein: CASRYYGAGATDTQYF.

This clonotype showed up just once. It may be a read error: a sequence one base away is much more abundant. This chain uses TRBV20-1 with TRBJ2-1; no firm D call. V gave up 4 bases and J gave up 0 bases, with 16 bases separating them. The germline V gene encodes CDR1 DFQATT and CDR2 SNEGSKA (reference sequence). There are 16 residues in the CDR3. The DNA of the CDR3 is TGCAGTGCTAATCGGAGAGAGGCGAGCTCCTACAATGAGCAGTTCTTC. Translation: CSANRREASSYNEQFF.

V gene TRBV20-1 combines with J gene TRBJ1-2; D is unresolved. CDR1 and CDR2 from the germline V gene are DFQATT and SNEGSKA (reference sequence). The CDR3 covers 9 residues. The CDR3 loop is CSVEFGYTF. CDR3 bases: TGCAGCGTTGAATTTGGCTACACCTTC.

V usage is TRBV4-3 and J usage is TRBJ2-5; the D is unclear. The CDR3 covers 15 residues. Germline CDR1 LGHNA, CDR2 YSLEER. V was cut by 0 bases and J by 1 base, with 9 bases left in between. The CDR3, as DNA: TGCGCCAGCAGCCAAGATTTGAACAGCCAAGAGACCCAGTACTTC. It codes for CASSQDLNSQETQYF.

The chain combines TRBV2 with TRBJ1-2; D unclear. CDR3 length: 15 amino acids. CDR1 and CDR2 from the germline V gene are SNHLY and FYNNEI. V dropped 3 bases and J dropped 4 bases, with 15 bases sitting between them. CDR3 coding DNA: TGTGCCAGCAGTGATAGTGCCAGGTTCGGCTATGGCTACACCTTC. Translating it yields CASSDSARFGYGYTF.

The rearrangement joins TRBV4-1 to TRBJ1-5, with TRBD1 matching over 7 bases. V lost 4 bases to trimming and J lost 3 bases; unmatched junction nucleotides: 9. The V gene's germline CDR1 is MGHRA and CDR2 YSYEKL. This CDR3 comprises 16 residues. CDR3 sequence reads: CASSRARDSDNQPQHF. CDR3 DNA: TGCGCCAGCAGCCGAGCCCGGGACAGTGACAATCAGCCCCAGCATTTT.

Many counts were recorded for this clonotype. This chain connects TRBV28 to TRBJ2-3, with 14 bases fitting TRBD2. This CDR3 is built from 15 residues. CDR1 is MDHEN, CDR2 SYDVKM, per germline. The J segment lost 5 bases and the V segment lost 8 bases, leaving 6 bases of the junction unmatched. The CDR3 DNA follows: TGTGCCAGCTCCAAGGGGACTAGCGGGAGAGATACGCAGTATTTT. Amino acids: CASSKGTSGRDTQYF.

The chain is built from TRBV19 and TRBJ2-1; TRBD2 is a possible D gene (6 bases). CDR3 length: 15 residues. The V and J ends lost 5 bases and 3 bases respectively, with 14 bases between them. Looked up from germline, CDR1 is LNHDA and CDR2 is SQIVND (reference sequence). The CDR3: CASSLLRGIYNEQFF. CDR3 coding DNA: TGTGCCAGTAGTCTCCTGCGGGGAATCTACAATGAGCAGTTCTTC.

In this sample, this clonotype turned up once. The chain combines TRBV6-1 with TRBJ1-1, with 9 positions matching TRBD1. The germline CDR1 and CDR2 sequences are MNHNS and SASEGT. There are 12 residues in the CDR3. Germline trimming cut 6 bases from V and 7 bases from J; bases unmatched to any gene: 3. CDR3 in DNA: TGTGCCAGCAGAAGGACAGGGGATGAAGCTTTCTTT. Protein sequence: CASRRTGDEAFF.

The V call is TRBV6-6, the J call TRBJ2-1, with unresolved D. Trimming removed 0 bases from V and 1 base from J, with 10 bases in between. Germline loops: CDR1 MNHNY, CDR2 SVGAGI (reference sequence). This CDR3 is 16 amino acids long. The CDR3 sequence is CASSYSMVRSYNEQFF. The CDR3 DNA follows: TGTGCCAGCAGTTACTCGATGGTACGGTCCTACAATGAGCAGTTCTTC.

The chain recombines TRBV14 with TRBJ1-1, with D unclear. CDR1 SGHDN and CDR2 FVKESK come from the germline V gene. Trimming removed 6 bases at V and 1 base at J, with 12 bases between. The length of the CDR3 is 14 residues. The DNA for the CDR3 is TGTGCCAGCAGTTTTAGGGTTGGGAACACTGAAGCTTTCTTT. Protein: CASSFRVGNTEAFF. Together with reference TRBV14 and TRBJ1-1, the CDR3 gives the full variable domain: EAGVTQFPSHSVIEKGQTVTLRCDPISGHDNLYWYRRVMGKEIKFLLHFVKESKQDESGMPNNRFLAERTGGTYSTLKVQPAELEDSGVYFCASSFRVGNTEAFFGQGTRLTVV.

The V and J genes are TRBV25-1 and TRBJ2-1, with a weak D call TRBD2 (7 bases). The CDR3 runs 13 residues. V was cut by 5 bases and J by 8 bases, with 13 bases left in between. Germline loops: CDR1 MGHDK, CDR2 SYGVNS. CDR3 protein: CASSLRGGDEQFF. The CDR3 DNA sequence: TGTGCCAGCAGTTTGAGGGGGGGCGATGAGCAGTTCTTC. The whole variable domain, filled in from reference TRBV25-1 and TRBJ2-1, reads EADIYQTPRYLVIGTGKKITLECSQTMGHDKMYWYQQDPGMELHLIHYSYGVNSTEKGDLSSESTVSRIRTEHFPLTLESARPSHTSQYLCASSLRGGDEQFFGPGTRLTVL.

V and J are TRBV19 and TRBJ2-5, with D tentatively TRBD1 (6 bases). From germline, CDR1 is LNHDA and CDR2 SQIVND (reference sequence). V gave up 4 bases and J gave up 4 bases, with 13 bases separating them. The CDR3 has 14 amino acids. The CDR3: CASSRRDTPETQYF. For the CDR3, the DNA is TGTGCCAGTAGTAGACGGGACACCCCAGAGACCCAGTACTTC.

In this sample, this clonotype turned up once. The CDR3 reads CAISRLAGDEQFF. CDR3 bases: TGTGCCATCTCTAGGCTAGCGGGAGATGAGCAGTTCTTC. J is TRBJ2-1 and V is TRBV10-3; 10 nucleotides agree with TRBD2. V trimming: 8 bases; J trimming: 8 bases; junction bases outside the gene matches: 6. The CDR3 is 13 residues long. Germline V CDR1 and CDR2: ENHRY, SYGVKD.

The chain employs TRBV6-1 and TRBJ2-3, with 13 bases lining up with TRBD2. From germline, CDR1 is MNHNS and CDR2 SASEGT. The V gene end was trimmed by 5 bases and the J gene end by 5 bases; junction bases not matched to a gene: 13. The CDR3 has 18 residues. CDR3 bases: TGTGCCAGCAGTCAAAGACTCACTAGCGGGGGGGCCCTAGATACGCAGTATTTT. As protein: CASSQRLTSGGALDTQYF.

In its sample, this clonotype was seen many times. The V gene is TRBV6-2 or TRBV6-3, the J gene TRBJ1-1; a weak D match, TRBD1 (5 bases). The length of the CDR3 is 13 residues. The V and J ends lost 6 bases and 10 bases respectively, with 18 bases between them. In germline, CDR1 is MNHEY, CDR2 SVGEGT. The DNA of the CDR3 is TGTGCCAGCAGACTACAGGCCCCATCTGGAGCTTTCTTT. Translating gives CASRLQAPSGAFF.

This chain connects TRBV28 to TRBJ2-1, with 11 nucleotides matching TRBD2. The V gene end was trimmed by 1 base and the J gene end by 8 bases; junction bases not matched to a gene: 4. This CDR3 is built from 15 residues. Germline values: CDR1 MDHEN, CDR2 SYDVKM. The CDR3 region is CASSLSLAGVHEQFF. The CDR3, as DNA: TGTGCCAGCAGTTTATCACTAGCGGGAGTCCATGAGCAGTTCTTC.